This T cell receptor (beta chain) is from a study of shared clonotypes between healthy human individuals. Whole-study results and caveats: Generation probability values for non-shared clonotypes were lower than those for clonotypes shared by all four donors. The small donor group covered limited genetic and exposure diversity.

CDR1 and CDR2 (germline): MNHNS, SASEGT. The CDR3 is 15 amino acids. The trim removed 6 bases at V and 1 base at J, leaving 8 bases unmatched. Using immunoSEQ multiplex PCR, the repertoire was profiled, and TCRdb retains in-frame clones only, with some absent. This sample has about 2,100,000 clones; about 92% occur once, and the top ten carry more than 1.5%. CD45RO-negative CD8 cells positively selected for CCR7 made up the naive population, which excluded terminally differentiated effector memory CD45RA+ cells. On this clone itself: Its target is unknown.

V and J are TRBV6-1 and TRBJ2-7, with TRBD1 matching 8 bases. The sequence came from a man aged 18 to 29 in good health. Some clones in this sample may be carry-over from other donors' samples. The specimen was naive CD8+ T cells from PBMCs. CDR3 amino acids: CASRPRTGWSYEQYF. Written as DNA, the CDR3 is TGTGCCAGCAGACCCAGGACAGGGTGGTCCTACGAGCAGTACTTC.